This T cell receptor (beta chain) was sequenced during a study of T cell responses to AZD1222 COVID-19 vaccine. The overall study: Combined were second doses at about 4 or about 12 weeks. General study results and limits: Researchers took repertoire samples only after the peak T cell response had come. White British ancestry dominated among donors, who included more females, and clonal diversity was possibly underestimated. Recipients of two AZD1222 doses showed rising Spike-specific TCR breadth and depth.

V was trimmed by 2 bases and J by 0 bases, leaving 11 bases between them. CDR1 is MNHEY, CDR2 SVGAGI, per germline. The CDR3 is 15 residues long. This clone was picked up one time. Its antigen is still unknown. Generated by immunoSEQ multiplex PCR, the TCRdb table keeps only in-frame clones and is missing some. The sample includes tens of thousands of clones, roughly 90% of them seen just once. The TCR comes from an adult in good health. This sample comprised peripheral blood, obtained on day 0 of AZD1222 vaccination. The chain carries TRBV6-5 and TRBJ2-7; D gene uncertain. The CDR3 bases are TGTGCCAGCAGTTACGATACGGAAAGCTCCTACGAGCAGTACTTC. Protein sequence: CASSYDTESSYEQYF.